What follows are 20 T cell receptor beta chains derived from one specimen sequenced in a study of T cells after yellow fever vaccination. TCRdb reprocessed the 5' RACE reads with MiXCR, giving one entry per CDR3 protein. This table holds some 350,000 distinct CDR3 sequences, 6.2% found once. Sequenced material: PBMCs, taken 5 days after the yellow fever booster vaccination. The receptor set was obtained from a man aged 30 to 39 who received the YFV17D yellow fever vaccine.

Only a few counts were recorded for this clonotype. The CDR3 is CASIQQPGGSIGEQYF. The DNA for the CDR3 is TGTGCCAGCATCCAACAGCCGGGCGGGAGTATCGGCGAGCAGTACTTC. This chain links TRBV27 with TRBJ2-7; TRBD2 matches at 7 bases. Germline loops: CDR1 MNHEY, CDR2 SMNVEV (reference sequence). V lost 7 bases to trimming and J lost 6 bases; unmatched junction nucleotides: 18. The CDR3 contains 16 residues.

This clonotype came up many times. The V gene is TRBV5-1, the J gene TRBJ1-1; no definite D call. Germline loops: CDR1 SGHRS, CDR2 YFSETQ. CDR3 size: 15 residues. Trimming pared 0 bases from V and 4 bases from J, leaving 13 bases between. The CDR3 sequence: CASSLEGPRVTEAFF. CDR3 bases: TGCGCCAGCAGCTTGGAGGGCCCTCGAGTCACTGAAGCTTTCTTT.

This clonotype turned up a few times. The chain couples TRBV18 to TRBJ1-5; D remains unclear. The CDR3 runs to 16 residues. Trimming left V 2 bases short and J 0 bases short, with 11 bases between. Germline V lookup: CDR1 KGHSH, CDR2 LQKENI. The CDR3: CASSPNRDLSNQPQHF. In DNA, the CDR3 is TGTGCCAGCTCACCAAACCGGGATCTTAGCAATCAGCCCCAGCATTTT. The complete variable domain, with remaining parts taken from reference TRBV18 and TRBJ1-5, reads NAGVMQNPRHLVRRRGQEARLRCSPMKGHSHVYWYRQLPEEGLKFMVYLQKENIIDESGMPKERFSAEFPKEGPSILRIQQVVRGDSAAYFCASSPNRDLSNQPQHFGDGTRLSIL.

This clonotype was seen more than once but under ten times. The V gene is TRBV7-2, the J gene TRBJ1-2; D is uncertain. Germline V gives CDR1 SGHTA, CDR2 FQGNSA. CDR3 length: 15 amino acids. Trimming pared 3 bases from V and 6 bases from J, leaving 17 bases between. CDR3 residues: CASSFGQILLHGYTF. The DNA of the CDR3 is TGTGCCAGCAGCTTCGGGCAGATTTTATTGCATGGCTACACCTTC.

This clonotype was seen a few times. The chain has TRBV20-1 and TRBJ1-5; TRBD1 is a possible D gene (6 bases). From germline, CDR1 is DFQATT and CDR2 SNEGSKA (reference sequence). The length of the CDR3 is 12 residues. Between the trimmed V and J ends, which lost 3 bases and 5 bases, there was a span of 8 bases. The chain's CDR3 is CSASRGDQPQHF. The DNA of the CDR3 is TGCAGTGCTAGCAGGGGTGATCAGCCCCAGCATTTT.

This clonotype was detected ten times or more. The rearrangement joins TRBV19 to TRBJ2-2, with D maybe TRBD1 (5 bases). Trimming took 7 bases from V and 4 from J, leaving 16 bases between them. CDR1 and CDR2 (germline): LNHDA, SQIVND (reference sequence). CDR3 size: 15 residues. CDR3 in amino acids: CASTIGQGSTGELFF. The CDR3 nucleotides are TGTGCCAGTACCATTGGGCAGGGATCCACCGGGGAGCTGTTTTTT.

This clonotype occurred many times. The rearrangement links TRBV7-8 to TRBJ2-3, with D hard to call. V shed 2 bases and J shed 1 base, with 7 bases lying between them. The CDR3 length is 14 residues. CDR1 is SGHVS and CDR2 is FQNEAQ in the germline V gene. CDR3 nucleotide sequence: TGTGCCAGCAGCTTATTCTCCGGCACAGATACGCAGTATTTT. Translation gives CASSLFSGTDTQYF.

This clonotype was seen a few times. J is TRBJ2-1 and V is TRBV5-1, with TRBD2 matching 13 bases. This CDR3 spans 17 amino acids. The trim removed 1 base at V and 4 bases at J, leaving 5 bases unmatched. Germline lookup yields CDR1 SGHRS and CDR2 YFSETQ. CDR3: CASSLLLAGGGYNEQFF. The CDR3 DNA reads TGCGCCAGCAGCTTGTTACTAGCGGGAGGGGGTTACAATGAGCAGTTCTTC.

CDR3 region: CAISEVVPDNEQFF. CDR3 DNA: TGTGCCATCAGTGAGGTCGTTCCCGACAATGAGCAGTTCTTC. The chain combines TRBV10-3 with TRBJ2-1; D is ambiguous. Between the trimmed V and J ends, which lost 2 bases and 5 bases, there was a span of 10 bases. CDR1 is ENHRY, CDR2 SYGVKD, per germline. There are 14 residues in the CDR3.

J is TRBJ2-3 and V is TRBV19; D perhaps matches TRBD2 (6 bases). Looked up from germline, CDR1 is LNHDA and CDR2 is SQIVND (reference sequence). The V end was cut by 6 bases, the J end by 2 bases, with 9 bases between. This CDR3 spans 13 amino acids. This chain's CDR3 is CASRPDYTDTQYF. The DNA for the CDR3 is TGTGCCAGTAGACCGGACTACACAGATACGCAGTATTTT.

In its sample, this clonotype was seen a few times. This chain uses TRBV7-2 with TRBJ1-1; the match to TRBD1 covers 9 bases. The V gene end was trimmed by 7 bases and the J gene end by 1 base; junction bases not matched to a gene: 4. Germline CDR1 SGHTA, CDR2 FQGNSA. This CDR3 spans 14 amino acids. The CDR3 DNA follows: TGTGCCAGCACCCGGGACAGGGAGAACACTGAAGCTTTCTTT. It codes for CASTRDRENTEAFF.

The chain is built from TRBV3-1 and TRBJ1-4; D ambiguous. This CDR3 is built from 15 residues. V was trimmed by 0 bases and J by 8 bases, leaving 13 bases between them. From germline, CDR1 is LGHDT and CDR2 YNNKEL (reference sequence). The CDR3 coding sequence is TGTGCCAGCAGCCAAGAGTACCAACTAGGGGAAAAACTGTTTTTT. Its protein product is CASSQEYQLGEKLFF.

This clonotype was counted a few times. The CDR3 nucleotides read TGTGCCAGCAGCTTTCCCCGAGGACTAGCGGGAGGGCCGAAGGAGACCCAGTACTTC. Protein sequence: CASSFPRGLAGGPKETQYF. J is TRBJ2-5 and V is TRBV11-2; 15 bases map to TRBD2. Germline V gives CDR1 SGHAT, CDR2 FQNNGV. This CDR3 is built from 19 residues. The junction had 13 bases not matched to a gene; V was cut back by 3 bases and J by 5 bases.

The chain links TRBV20-1 to TRBJ2-5; D is perhaps TRBD1 or TRBD2 (5 bases each). V was pared by 0 bases and J by 4 bases, with 12 bases between. This CDR3 contains 14 residues. CDR1 DFQATT and CDR2 SNEGSKA come from the germline V gene (reference sequence). Here the CDR3 reads CSARDLAGGETQYF. The CDR3 DNA sequence: TGCAGTGCTAGAGATCTAGCTGGGGGAGAGACCCAGTACTTC.

This clonotype was detected a few times. This sequence joins TRBV12-3 or TRBV12-4 and TRBJ2-5; 11 nucleotides line up with TRBD2. This CDR3 has 16 residues. V lost 4 bases, J lost 5 bases, and 9 bases stayed unmatched. CDR3: CASSWGGLAGGETQYF. The CDR3 nucleotides are TGTGCCAGCAGTTGGGGCGGACTAGCGGGCGGGGAGACCCAGTACTTC.

This clonotype has only a few counts. The V call is TRBV5-1, the J call TRBJ2-5, with 12 nucleotides matching TRBD2. Germline CDR1 and CDR2: SGHRS and YFSETQ. V lost 4 bases to trimming and J lost 5 bases; unmatched junction nucleotides: 12. The CDR3 is made up of 17 amino acids. The DNA for the CDR3 is TGCGCCAGCAGCCCAGGTTCTAGCGGGAGGGCCTTCGAGACCCAGTACTTC. This encodes CASSPGSSGRAFETQYF.

This clonotype came up many times. This chain uses TRBV7-2 with TRBJ1-4, with D maybe TRBD1 (5 bases). Germline V gene lookup returns CDR1 SGHTA and CDR2 FQGNSA. The CDR3 spans 14 residues. V was pared by 5 bases and J by 10 bases, with 17 bases between. The CDR3 loop is CASSAGGGLGKLFF. The DNA for the CDR3 is TGTGCCAGCAGCGCTGGGGGTGGGTTAGGAAAACTGTTTTTT.

A few counts support this clonotype. The rearrangement links TRBV7-9 to TRBJ1-6, with 10 bases matching TRBD1. Germline V CDR1 and CDR2: SEHNR, FQNEAQ (reference sequence). The J segment lost 7 bases and the V segment lost 11 bases, leaving 2 bases of the junction unmatched. This CDR3 region has 12 residues. CDR3 in amino acids: CAAGQGNSPLHF. In DNA, the CDR3 is TGTGCCGCGGGACAGGGGAATTCACCCCTCCACTTT.

Of note for this clonotype: This may come from a read error, since a much larger clone is one base off. This chain joins TRBV14 and TRBJ2-5, with TRBD2 as a possible D gene (7 bases). V gave up 0 bases and J gave up 9 bases, with 20 bases separating them. The CDR3 length is 16 residues. The germline CDR1 and CDR2 sequences are SGHDN and FVKESK. CDR3 DNA sequence: TGTGCCAGCAGCCAAGATCGCCTAGGGAGGGGGGAGGCCCAGTACTTC. This codes for CASSQDRLGRGEAQYF.

This chain uses TRBV18 with TRBJ2-1; weak D call: TRBD1 (6 bases). Trimming shortened V by 3 bases and J by 6 bases, and 18 bases separated the two germline ends. The CDR3 totals 16 residues. From germline, CDR1 is KGHSH and CDR2 LQKENI. CDR3 coding DNA: TGTGCCAGCTCACCCCCAGTAGCCCGGGACATCAATGAGCAGTTCTTC. Protein product: CASSPPVARDINEQFF.